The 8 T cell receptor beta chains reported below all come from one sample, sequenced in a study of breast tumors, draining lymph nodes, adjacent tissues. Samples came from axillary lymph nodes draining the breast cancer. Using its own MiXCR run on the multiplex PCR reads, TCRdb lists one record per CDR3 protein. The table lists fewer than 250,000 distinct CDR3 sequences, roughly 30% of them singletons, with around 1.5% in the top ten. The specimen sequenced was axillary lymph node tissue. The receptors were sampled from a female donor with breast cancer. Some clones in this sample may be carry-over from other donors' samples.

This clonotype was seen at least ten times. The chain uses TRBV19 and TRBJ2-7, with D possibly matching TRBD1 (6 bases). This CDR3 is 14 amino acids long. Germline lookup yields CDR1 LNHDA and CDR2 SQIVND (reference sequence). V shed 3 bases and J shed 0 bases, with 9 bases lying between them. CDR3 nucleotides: TGTGCCAGTAGTATTCGGGACAACTCCTACGAGCAGTACTTC. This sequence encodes CASSIRDNSYEQYF.

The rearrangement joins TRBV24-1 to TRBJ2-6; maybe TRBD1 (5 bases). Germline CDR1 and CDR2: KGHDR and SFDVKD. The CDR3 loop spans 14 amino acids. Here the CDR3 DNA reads TGTGCTCAGGGTGGATCCTCTGGGGCCAACGTCCTGACTTTC. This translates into CAQGGSSGANVLTF.

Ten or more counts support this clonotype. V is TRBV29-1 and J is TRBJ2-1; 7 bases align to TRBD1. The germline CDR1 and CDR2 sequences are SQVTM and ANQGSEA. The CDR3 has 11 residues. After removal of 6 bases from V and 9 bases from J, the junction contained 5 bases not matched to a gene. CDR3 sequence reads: CSVDRAREQFF. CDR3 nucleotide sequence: TGCAGCGTAGACAGGGCCCGTGAGCAGTTCTTC.

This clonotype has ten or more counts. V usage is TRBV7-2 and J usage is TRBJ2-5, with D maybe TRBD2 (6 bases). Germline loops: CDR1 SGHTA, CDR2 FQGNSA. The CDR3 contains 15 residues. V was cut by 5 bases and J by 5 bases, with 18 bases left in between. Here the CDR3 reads CASSQKRGGGETQYF. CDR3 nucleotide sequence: TGTGCCAGCAGCCAGAAGAGGGGTGGAGGGGAGACCCAGTACTTC.

CDR3 sequence reads: CAWSVRSRGTNEKLFF. DNA for the CDR3: TGTGCCTGGAGTGTACGTTCGAGAGGAACTAATGAAAAACTGTTTTTT. The chain employs TRBV30 and TRBJ1-4; unclear D gene. Germline V CDR1 and CDR2: GTSNPN, SVGIG (reference sequence). V was shortened by 0 bases and J by 1 base, with 12 bases between the two germline ends. The CDR3 covers 16 residues.

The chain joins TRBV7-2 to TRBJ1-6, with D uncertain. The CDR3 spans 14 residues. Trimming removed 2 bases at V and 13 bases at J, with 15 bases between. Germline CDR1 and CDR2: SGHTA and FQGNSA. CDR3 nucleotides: TGTGCCAGCAGCTTATTAAAATCTGAAGCGCCCCTCCACTTT. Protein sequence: CASSLLKSEAPLHF.

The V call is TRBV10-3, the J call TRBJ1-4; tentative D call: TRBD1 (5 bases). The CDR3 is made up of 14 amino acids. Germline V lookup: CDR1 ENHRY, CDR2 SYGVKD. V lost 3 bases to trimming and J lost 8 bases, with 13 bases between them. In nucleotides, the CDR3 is TGTGCCATCAGTGAACAGGCGGAGGGGGAAAAACTGTTTTTT. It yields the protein CAISEQAEGEKLFF.

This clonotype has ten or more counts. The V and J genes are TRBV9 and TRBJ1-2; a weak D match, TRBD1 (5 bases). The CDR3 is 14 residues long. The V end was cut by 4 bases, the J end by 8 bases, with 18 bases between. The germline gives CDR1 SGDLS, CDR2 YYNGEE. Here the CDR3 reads CASSPTLGRDGYTF. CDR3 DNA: TGTGCCAGCAGCCCGACCTTGGGGAGGGACGGCTACACCTTC.